Below are 10 T cell receptor beta chains sequenced from a single sample in a study of identical twins. TCRdb itself ran the 5' RACE reads through MiXCR, one entry per CDR3 protein. The sample shows a few hundred thousand distinct CDR3 sequences, more than 13% of them seen only once. These data were also reused for a study on yellow fever vaccine responses in identical twins.

The sequenced material came from CD4+ T cells sorted from blood. Receptor source: a woman aged 18-29 years in good health.

This clonotype showed up just a few times. The rearrangement uses TRBV10-3 and TRBJ2-7; 9 bases are a match to TRBD1. Germline V CDR1 and CDR2: ENHRY, SYGVKD. V lost 6 bases, J lost 5 bases, and 8 bases stayed unmatched. The CDR3 is made up of 14 amino acids. This CDR3 is CAIRGDRGTNEQYF. CDR3 nucleotide sequence: TGTGCCATCAGGGGCGACAGGGGGACCAACGAGCAGTACTTC.

This clonotype has only a few counts. The chain is built from TRBV28 and TRBJ2-1, with 11 bases identical to TRBD1. CDR3 size: 15 residues. V gave up 6 bases and J gave up 6 bases; unmatched junction bases: 7. The germline V gene has CDR1 MDHEN and CDR2 SYDVKM. CDR3 sequence (DNA): TGTGCCAGCAGGGAAGGGACAGGGGGGTTCAATGAGCAGTTCTTC. It codes for CASREGTGGFNEQFF. Based on the CDR3 plus reference TRBV28 and TRBJ2-1, the full variable domain is DVKVTQSSRYLVKRTGEKVFLECVQDMDHENMFWYRQDPGLGLRLIYFSYDVKMKEKGDIPEGYSVSREKKERFSLILESASTNQTSMYLCASREGTGGFNEQFFGPGTRLTVL.

The chain employs TRBV28 and TRBJ2-1; D is undetermined. CDR1 and CDR2 from the germline V gene are MDHEN and SYDVKM. The CDR3 is 10 residues long. V was clipped by 8 bases and J by 10 bases, with 9 bases between them. The CDR3 loop reads CASGITEQFF. The CDR3 DNA reads TGTGCCAGCGGGATCACCGAGCAGTTCTTC.

The chain uses TRBV28 and TRBJ2-5; TRBD2 might be the D (6 bases). The length of the CDR3 is 15 residues. Germline V gives CDR1 MDHEN, CDR2 SYDVKM. Trimming pared 5 bases from V and 2 bases from J, leaving 15 bases between. The CDR3 loop reads CASSPRTKPQETQYF. CDR3 bases: TGTGCCAGCAGTCCCCGGACTAAGCCGCAAGAGACCCAGTACTTC.

The chain couples TRBV6-2 or TRBV6-3 to TRBJ2-7; D remains ambiguous. CDR1 and CDR2 from the germline V gene are MNHEY and SVGEGT. CDR3 size: 13 residues. V was shortened by 6 bases and J by 0 bases, with 9 bases between the two germline ends. The CDR3 sequence: CASRRATSYEQYF. DNA of the CDR3: TGTGCCAGCAGACGGGCCACCTCCTACGAGCAGTACTTC.

The chain employs TRBV18 and TRBJ2-1, with D uncertain. The germline CDR1 and CDR2 sequences are KGHSH and LQKENI. Trimming cost V 2 bases and J 7 bases, with 6 bases left between them. This CDR3 has 12 residues. The DNA of the CDR3 is TGTGCCAGCTCACCATTTCCGAATGAGCAGTTCTTC. Protein product: CASSPFPNEQFF.

This rearrangement joins TRBV10-3 to TRBJ2-7, with 8 bases matching TRBD1. This CDR3 has 16 residues. The trim removed 3 bases at V and 5 bases at J, leaving 12 bases unmatched. Looked up from germline, CDR1 is ENHRY and CDR2 is SYGVKD. The CDR3 bases are TGTGCCATCAGTGAAACCCAACAGGGGGTAAGGGACGAGCAGTACTTC. It encodes CAISETQQGVRDEQYF.

This rearrangement joins TRBV20-1 to TRBJ2-7; 8 nucleotides match TRBD2. The V segment lost 5 bases and the J segment 5 bases; nucleotides outside the gene matches: 11. There are 14 residues in the CDR3. Germline V CDR1 and CDR2: DFQATT, SNEGSKA (reference sequence). The CDR3 sequence is CSASPGLVSNEQYF. The CDR3 DNA sequence: TGCAGTGCTTCCCCGGGACTAGTAAGTAACGAGCAGTACTTC.

The rearrangement uses TRBV4-3 and TRBJ1-1, with TRBD1 matching 10 bases. This CDR3 spans 16 amino acids. Germline loops: CDR1 LGHNA, CDR2 YSLEER. Losses at the gene ends were 4 bases for V and 4 bases for J; bases not matched to a gene: 9. The CDR3: CASSLRQGAGATEAFF. The CDR3 DNA is TGCGCCAGCAGCCTCAGACAGGGGGCGGGTGCCACTGAAGCTTTCTTT.

There are a few counts of this clonotype. The chain recombines TRBV6-6 with TRBJ2-3; TRBD2 matches at 9 bases. The V segment lost 6 bases and the J segment 10 bases; nucleotides outside the gene matches: 5. This CDR3 region has 12 residues. Germline-derived CDR1 and CDR2 are MNHNY and SVGAGI (reference sequence). The DNA for the CDR3 is TGTGCCAGCAGGGCGGGGGGGGCCGCGCAGTATTTT. This translates into CASRAGGAAQYF.